Shown below are 32 T cell receptor beta chains from a single sample sequenced in a study of cytomegalovirus exposure and HLA in healthy donors (dated by TCRdb to about 2017). Library preparation employed the immunoSEQ multiplex PCR assay. A mixture of 60 forward primers for TCR Vbeta segments and 13 reverse primers for TCR Jbeta segments was used in the multiplex PCR. TCRdb's version of the immuneACCESS table is confined to in-frame rearrangements and falls short of the full clone set. An unresolved V gene accounts for under half of the shortfall where checked; the remainder is of unknown origin. Present in this sample are 150,000 or so clones, around 79% of which were seen just once. The ten largest clones take up 2.8% of the sample. The source material was PBMCs. The origin of the receptors is a man between 18 and 35 years old in good health and CMV-seronegative.

This clone has a handful of counts. CDR3 sequence reads: CASSYRQVPSSNQPQHF. CDR3 DNA sequence: TGTGCCAGCAGTTACCGACAGGTCCCCTCAAGCAATCAGCCCCAGCATTTT. The chain combines TRBV27 with TRBJ1-5; maybe TRBD1 (6 bases). With 4 bases removed from V and 1 base from J, the gap between germline ends came to 17 bases. The CDR3 sequence is 17 residues long. CDR1 and CDR2 from the germline V gene are MNHEY and SMNVEV (reference sequence).

This clone was counted once. The chain employs TRBV5-1 and TRBJ2-3; D may be TRBD2 (6 bases). V lost 6 bases and J 1 base, leaving 12 bases between the germline ends. There are 14 residues in the CDR3. Germline V gene data show CDR1 as SGHRS and CDR2 as YFSETQ. CDR3 protein: CASMKERGTDTQYF. CDR3 sequence (DNA): TGCGCCAGCATGAAGGAGCGGGGCACAGATACGCAGTATTTT. The full variable domain, rest sourced from reference TRBV5-1 and TRBJ2-3, is KAGVTQTPRYLIKTRGQQVTLSCSPISGHRSVSWYQQTPGQGLQFLFEYFSETQRNKGNFPGRFSGRQFSNSRSEMNVSTLELGDSALYLCASMKERGTDTQYFGPGTRLTVL.

With regard to this clone: This sample also contains other DNA sequences that code for the same CDR3. The V gene is TRBV5-1, the J gene TRBJ2-3; TRBD2 might be the D (6 bases). This CDR3 comprises 14 residues. V was shortened by 3 bases and J by 4 bases, with 12 bases between the two germline ends. Germline V CDR1 and CDR2: SGHRS, YFSETQ. The CDR3 DNA reads as TGCGCCAGCAGCTGGGACGGCGGGGCAGATACGCAGTATTTT. Amino acid sequence: CASSWDGGADTQYF.

This chain connects TRBV21-1 to TRBJ1-1; the D call in the table, TRBD1, was not verified against the DNA. TRBV21-1 counts as a pseudogene. This CDR3 region has 14 residues. CDR3 in amino acids: CASRGTGLNTEAFF. The CDR3 DNA reads as TGTGCCAGCAGAGGGACAGGGCTGAACACTGAAGCTTTCTTT.

The rearrangement joins TRBV9 to TRBJ1-1; possible D gene TRBD1, 5 bases. Germline-derived CDR1 and CDR2 are SGDLS and YYNGEE. The ends were cut back, 7 bases at V and 4 bases at J, with 17 bases in the middle. The CDR3 runs 14 residues. CDR3 loop: CASGQGRVSTEAFF. The CDR3 DNA reads TGTGCCAGCGGCCAGGGCAGGGTGAGCACTGAAGCTTTCTTT.

The chain is built from TRBV5-6 and TRBJ1-4; D may be TRBD1 (6 bases). Germline values: CDR1 SGHDT, CDR2 YYEEEE. The CDR3 contains 16 residues. V was pared by 0 bases and J by 4 bases, with 13 bases between. The CDR3 DNA follows: TGTGCCAGCAGCTTGGGACAGGACCCTCATAATGAAAAACTGTTTTTT. Translating gives CASSLGQDPHNEKLFF.

The V call is TRBV13, the J call TRBJ2-7; D is uncertain. The V gene lost 5 bases and the J gene lost 0 bases, with 14 bases spanning the gap. Germline CDR1 and CDR2: PRHDT and FYEKMQ (reference sequence). The CDR3 sequence is 15 residues long. The CDR3 is CASSPTPTSSYEQYF. The DNA for the CDR3 is TGTGCCAGCAGCCCCACCCCCACGAGCTCCTACGAGCAGTACTTC.

This clone appeared a few times. The genes are TRBV5-1 and TRBJ1-5; possible D gene TRBD1, 6 bases. The V and J ends lost 0 bases and 2 bases respectively, with 12 bases between them. The CDR3 contains 16 residues. Germline assignment: CDR1 SGHRS and CDR2 YFSETQ. CDR3: CASSLGGGPGNQPQHF. In DNA form, the CDR3 reads TGCGCCAGCAGCTTGGGGGGGGGCCCGGGCAATCAGCCCCAGCATTTT.

This clone came up a few times. In DNA, the CDR3 is TGTGCCGGATTAGACAGGAGCTCCTACGAGCAGTACGTC. As protein: CAGLDRSSYEQYV. V usage is TRBV27 and J usage is TRBJ2-7; D is possibly TRBD1 (6 bases). This CDR3 is 13 amino acids long. V lost 11 bases and J lost 0, with 14 bases in between. Germline V lookup: CDR1 MNHEY, CDR2 SMNVEV (reference sequence).

The chain employs TRBV6-1 and TRBJ2-7, with D maybe TRBD2 (5 bases). This CDR3 has 14 residues. Trimming took off 3 bases at V and 0 bases at J, with 9 bases between the two ends. CDR1 and CDR2 from the germline V gene are MNHNS and SASEGT. CDR3 DNA: TGTGCCAGCAGTGAGGAGGTCATCTCCTACGAGCAGTACGTC. Translated, it gives CASSEEVISYEQYV.

The chain is built from TRBV25-1 and TRBJ1-1; 7 bases match TRBD1. This CDR3 is 12 amino acids long. The germline V gene has CDR1 MGHDK and CDR2 SYGVNS. Trimming cost V 7 bases and J 10 bases; bases outside gene matches: 9. CDR3 sequence reads: CASKPHQGGAFF. The CDR3 coding sequence is TGTGCCAGCAAGCCCCATCAGGGGGGAGCTTTCTTT.

This clone was seen a few times. J is TRBJ1-1 and V is TRBV29-1; a possible D gene is TRBD1 (6 bases). The germline V gene encodes CDR1 SQVTM and CDR2 ANQGSEA. V lost 6 bases and J lost 4, with 21 bases in between. This CDR3 is built from 15 residues. The CDR3 nucleotides are TGCAGCGTGGAACGTCGGGGGGCATTCGGCACTGAAGCTTTCTTT. Translating gives CSVERRGAFGTEAFF.

The V call is TRBV4-1, the J call TRBJ2-5; D may be TRBD2 (5 bases). CDR1 is MGHRA and CDR2 is YSYEKL in the germline V gene. V was cut by 4 bases and J by 5 bases, with 11 bases left in between. This CDR3 region has 13 residues. The CDR3 nucleotides read TGCGCCAGCAGCCTTGGGAGTTGGGAGACCCAGTACTTC. It specifies CASSLGSWETQYF.

This clone was found once. The chain is built from TRBV5-1 and TRBJ2-2; D may be TRBD1 (5 bases). V was clipped by 1 base and J by 4 bases, with 17 bases between them. The length of the CDR3 is 17 residues. CDR1 and CDR2 from the germline V gene are SGHRS and YFSETQ. CDR3 sequence (DNA): TGCGCCAGCAGCTTGACCCCCCTCTTAGGGGTCACCGGGGAGCTGTTTTTT. Its protein product is CASSLTPLLGVTGELFF. The entire variable domain, with the rest obtained from reference TRBV5-1 and TRBJ2-2, is as follows: KAGVTQTPRYLIKTRGQQVTLSCSPISGHRSVSWYQQTPGQGLQFLFEYFSETQRNKGNFPGRFSGRQFSNSRSEMNVSTLELGDSALYLCASSLTPLLGVTGELFFGEGSRLTVL.

V gene TRBV6-5 combines with J gene TRBJ1-4; 8 positions match TRBD1. CDR1 MNHEY and CDR2 SVGAGI come from the germline V gene. The CDR3 length is 16 residues. V lost 0 bases to trimming and J lost 7 bases; unmatched junction nucleotides: 7. The CDR3, as DNA: TGTGCCAGCAGTTACTCCGCAGGGGGCTTAGTTGAAAAACTGTTTTTT. As protein: CASSYSAGGLVEKLFF.

The rearrangement links TRBV27 to TRBJ2-2; TRBD1 is a possible D gene (6 bases). CDR3 size: 14 residues. CDR1 is MNHEY, CDR2 SMNVEV, per germline (reference sequence). V was trimmed by 3 bases and J by 8 bases, leaving 13 bases between them. This CDR3 reads CASSLDSAIGELFF. DNA of the CDR3: TGTGCCAGCAGTTTGGACAGTGCCATAGGGGAGCTGTTTTTT.

The chain recombines TRBV21-1 with TRBJ1-2; TRBD1, as called in the table, went unchecked against the DNA. TRBV21-1 is reported as a pseudogene. The CDR3 runs to 15 residues. The CDR3 DNA reads TGTGCCAGCAGCAAAGGGGGGACAGGGGTAAATGGCTACACCTTC. Translating it yields CASSKGGTGVNGYTF.

This clone was found once. The chain employs TRBV6-5 and TRBJ1-2, with D tentatively TRBD1 (6 bases). CDR1 and CDR2 from the germline V gene are MNHEY and SVGAGI. Trimming removed 6 bases from V and 1 base from J, with 9 bases in between. The CDR3 contains 13 residues. CDR3 bases: TGTGCCAGCAGGACAGGTTTTAACTATGGCTACACCTTC. Protein sequence: CASRTGFNYGYTF.

Points on this clone: The identical CDR3 is also encoded by other nucleotide sequences in the sample. The chain combines TRBV18 with TRBJ2-5; tentative D call: TRBD1 (6 bases). V lost 6 bases to trimming and J lost 3 bases, with 11 bases between them. This CDR3 has 13 amino acids. Per germline, CDR1 KGHSH and CDR2 LQKENI. CDR3 coding DNA: TGTGCCAGCTCCACAGGGCGCGAAGAGACCCAGTACTTC. This encodes CASSTGREETQYF.

This clone was observed a single time. This chain uses TRBV6-1 with TRBJ2-7; no firm D call. The V end lost 6 bases, the J end lost 2 bases, and 11 bases lay between the germline ends. This CDR3 contains 13 residues. The germline V gene has CDR1 MNHNS and CDR2 SASEGT. The CDR3 reads CASRNSPTYEQYF. The CDR3 DNA follows: TGTGCCAGCAGAAACAGCCCGACCTACGAGCAGTACTTC.

The chain couples TRBV19 to TRBJ2-1, with D hard to call. This CDR3 region has 16 residues. Germline V lookup: CDR1 LNHDA, CDR2 SQIVND (reference sequence). Trimming took 5 bases from V and 0 from J, leaving 14 bases between them. CDR3 sequence (DNA): TGTGCCAGTAGTCATGGAGCGTTTAGCTCCTACAATGAGCAGTTCTTC. Protein sequence: CASSHGAFSSYNEQFF.

The chain carries TRBV29-1 and TRBJ2-3; 16 nucleotides match TRBD2. This CDR3 is 15 amino acids long. With 3 bases clipped from V and 4 bases from J, the junction kept 1 base outside the gene matches. The germline CDR1 and CDR2 sequences are SQVTM and ANQGSEA. The DNA for the CDR3 is TGCAGCGTTGAGGGACTAGCGGGGGGGCCAGATACGCAGTATTTT. Translation: CSVEGLAGGPDTQYF.

This clone was counted only a few times. The V and J genes are TRBV14 and TRBJ1-2; D unclear. The V gene lost 0 bases and the J gene lost 0 bases, with 14 bases spanning the gap. The CDR3 extends over 17 amino acids. CDR1 SGHDN and CDR2 FVKESK come from the germline V gene. Here the CDR3 reads CASSQDYPTPPNYGYTF. Written as DNA, the CDR3 is TGTGCCAGCAGCCAAGACTATCCTACGCCCCCTAACTATGGCTACACCTTC.

A few counts support this clone. The gene calls are TRBV6-6 and TRBJ2-4; D is perhaps TRBD1 (5 bases). V lost 5 bases and J 1 base, leaving 12 bases between the germline ends. CDR3 size: 15 residues. The germline CDR1 and CDR2 sequences are MNHNY and SVGAGI (reference sequence). This chain's CDR3 is CASSSAKGAKNIQYF. CDR3 coding DNA: TGTGCCAGCAGTAGCGCAAAGGGGGCCAAAAACATTCAGTACTTC.

The V call is TRBV6-1, the J call TRBJ2-5; D not certain. The J call is uncertain, as TRBJ2-7 better fits the DNA end. CDR1 is MNHNS and CDR2 is SASEGT in the germline V gene. The CDR3 covers 14 residues. CDR3 sequence reads: CASRPSTARYEQYF. The CDR3 nucleotides are TGTGCCAGCAGACCGTCCACCGCTCGCTACGAGCAGTACTTC.

The V call is TRBV2, the J call TRBJ2-2, with D possibly matching TRBD2 (5 bases). Looked up from germline, CDR1 is SNHLY and CDR2 is FYNNEI. There are 16 residues in the CDR3. The V gene lost 4 bases and the J gene lost 0 bases, with 12 bases spanning the gap. The CDR3 sequence is CASSVSEVTNTGELFF. The DNA of the CDR3 is TGTGCCAGCAGTGTTTCGGAGGTTACGAACACCGGGGAGCTGTTTTTT.

This clone was observed a few times. V usage is TRBV7-7 and J usage is TRBJ2-1; 7 bases align to TRBD2. V lost 4 bases to trimming and J lost 6 bases; unmatched junction nucleotides: 15. Germline V gene lookup returns CDR1 SSHAT and CDR2 FNYEAQ (reference sequence). The CDR3 loop spans 17 amino acids. As DNA, the CDR3 is TGTGCCAGCAGCTGGGGGGTCGGCCTGGCGGGGGTCAATGAGCAGTTCTTC. Residues: CASSWGVGLAGVNEQFF.

The chain uses TRBV13 and TRBJ1-4, with D possibly being TRBD1 (5 bases). CDR1 and CDR2 (germline): PRHDT, FYEKMQ (reference sequence). The CDR3 has 12 residues. The V gene lost 4 bases and the J gene lost 8 bases, with 8 bases spanning the gap. The CDR3 protein is CASSYPGEKLFF. The CDR3 nucleotides are TGTGCCAGCAGCTATCCAGGGGAAAAACTGTTTTTT.

Notes on this clone: At one of its ends the junction is not consistent with the germline gene, which may arise from a read error. J is TRBJ2-5 and V is TRBV7-7, with a possible D match to TRBD2 (6 bases). The CDR3 has 15 amino acids. Germline values: CDR1 SSHAT, CDR2 FNYEAQ (reference sequence). The CDR3 DNA reads TGTGCTAGCAGCCCCTTTACGGGGGTGGGGGAGACCCAGTACTTC. Amino acid sequence: CASSPFTGVGETQYF.

The chain uses TRBV7-6 and TRBJ2-1; 14 bases fit TRBD2. V lost 1 base, J lost 7 bases, and 6 bases stayed unmatched. CDR3 length: 17 residues. Germline CDR1 and CDR2: SGHVS and FNYEAQ. CDR3 region: CASSLVATSGGGNEQFF. In DNA, the CDR3 is TGTGCCAGCAGCTTAGTCGCGACTAGCGGGGGGGGTAATGAGCAGTTCTTC.

This clone was recorded a few times. The gene calls are TRBV18 and TRBJ1-1, with TRBD1 matching 7 bases. In germline, CDR1 is KGHSH, CDR2 LQKENI. After removal of 6 bases from V and 4 bases from J, the junction contained 8 bases not matched to a gene. This CDR3 has 14 amino acids. In DNA, the CDR3 is TGTGCCAGCTCTCCCGGACAGGCCTCCACTGAAGCTTTCTTT. Its translation: CASSPGQASTEAFF.

The V and J genes are TRBV19 and TRBJ1-5; D gene uncertain. CDR3 length: 14 residues. CDR1 and CDR2 (germline): LNHDA, SQIVND (reference sequence). V lost 1 base to trimming and J lost 1 base, with 5 bases between them. CDR3 in amino acids: CASSIVSSNQPQHF. For the CDR3, the DNA is TGTGCCAGTAGTATAGTCTCCAGCAATCAGCCCCAGCATTTT.